This is a list of T cell receptor beta chains from one sample in a study of vaccination and CD4 T cells after COVID-19. For these TCRs, the target antigens are not known. TCRdb ran MiXCR on the PCR reads and lists one entry per CDR3 protein. The sample lists under 20,000 distinct CDR3 sequences; roughly 54% were seen once. The specimen sequenced was CD4+ T cells from blood, cultured in vitro. The receptors stem from a human donor who had recovered from COVID-19. CDR3s include the opening cysteine and the closing phenylalanine or tryptophan. The D gene is left open where the match is weak. Clone size is stated in some rows and not others, as once, few, many or a class when expanded.

d_gene: TRBD1
abundance: few
j_gene: TRBJ1-2
v_gene: TRBV7-8
CDR3nt: TGTGCCAGCAGCCAAATAAAGACAGGGATCTATGGCTACACCTTC
CDR3aa: CASSQIKTGIYGYTF

d_gene: TRBD2
abundance: once
j_gene: TRBJ2-3
v_gene: TRBV24-1
CDR3nt: TGTGCCACCAGTGATTTGCGGACTAGCGACAAGAAGGATACGCAGTATTTT
CDR3aa: CATSDLRTSDKKDTQYF

d_gene: NA
abundance: NA
j_gene: TRBJ2-1
v_gene: TRBV2
CDR3nt: TGTGCCAGCAGTGAGCGTCTAGTATCCTACAATGAGCAGTTCTTC
CDR3aa: CASSERLVSYNEQFF

d_gene: NA
abundance: NA
j_gene: TRBJ2-5
v_gene: TRBV24-1
CDR3nt: TGTGCCACCAGTGACTTGAGGGGGGGAAAGACCCAGTACTTC
CDR3aa: CATSDLRGGKTQYF

d_gene: TRBD1
abundance: NA
j_gene: TRBJ1-1
v_gene: TRBV7-2
CDR3nt: TGTGCCAGCAGCTTACGACAGGGGCGGAACACTGAAGCTTTCTTT
CDR3aa: CASSLRQGRNTEAFF

d_gene: NA
abundance: NA
j_gene: TRBJ1-5
v_gene: TRBV20-1
CDR3nt: TGCAGTGCTAGAGATGGCGGGGGCAATCAGCCCCAGCATTTT
CDR3aa: CSARDGGGNQPQHF

d_gene: NA
abundance: NA
j_gene: TRBJ2-7
v_gene: TRBV5-1
CDR3nt: TGCGCCAGCAGGGGAGGAGACACGACTCACTACGAGCAGTACTTC
CDR3aa: CASRGGDTTHYEQYF

d_gene: NA
abundance: few
j_gene: TRBJ1-2
v_gene: TRBV27
CDR3nt: TGTGCCAGCAGTTCTAACTCTAACTATGGCTACACCTTC
CDR3aa: CASSSNSNYGYTF

d_gene: NA
abundance: NA
j_gene: TRBJ2-3
v_gene: TRBV6-1
CDR3nt: TGTGCCAGCAGTGCCCAGATCGAGACAGATACGCAGTATTTT
CDR3aa: CASSAQIETDTQYF

d_gene: NA
abundance: NA
j_gene: TRBJ1-1
v_gene: TRBV7-9
CDR3nt: TGTGCCAGCAGCTTAGTCGGGGGAGCTTTCTTT
CDR3aa: CASSLVGGAFF

d_gene: TRBD2
abundance: NA
j_gene: TRBJ2-1
v_gene: TRBV30
CDR3nt: TGTGCCTGGACTGGACTAGCGGGGGGCAGAAATGAGCAGTTCTTC
CDR3aa: CAWTGLAGGRNEQFF

d_gene: NA
abundance: NA
j_gene: TRBJ2-2
v_gene: TRBV11-3
CDR3nt: TGTGCCAGCAGCACCCCCCGGGGTGGCGGGGAGCTGTTTTTT
CDR3aa: CASSTPRGGGELFF

d_gene: NA
abundance: NA
j_gene: TRBJ2-1
v_gene: TRBV7-6
CDR3nt: TGTGCCAGCAGTATCGGACAGTCCCCATACAATGAGCAGTTCTTC
CDR3aa: CASSIGQSPYNEQFF

d_gene: TRBD1
abundance: NA
j_gene: TRBJ1-2
v_gene: TRBV23-1
CDR3nt: TGCGCCAGCAGTCAATCAGGGGGCTCTGACTATGGCTACACCTTC
CDR3aa: CASSQSGGSDYGYTF

d_gene: NA
abundance: NA
j_gene: TRBJ2-1
v_gene: TRBV7-9
CDR3nt: TGTGCCAGCAGCTTACAGGGAACGTGGACAATGAACAATGAGCAGTTCTTC
CDR3aa: CASSLQGTWTMNNEQFF

d_gene: TRBD2
abundance: NA
j_gene: TRBJ2-3
v_gene: TRBV27
CDR3nt: TGTGCCAGCAGTTTCTGGCGGGAGGGCCGGACAGATACGCAGTATTTT
CDR3aa: CASSFWREGRTDTQYF

d_gene: TRBD2
abundance: few
j_gene: TRBJ2-5
v_gene: TRBV10-3
CDR3nt: TGTGCCATCAGGGGACTAGCGGGAGGGCAAGAGACCCAGTACTTC
CDR3aa: CAIRGLAGGQETQYF

d_gene: NA
abundance: NA
j_gene: TRBJ1-2
v_gene: TRBV28
CDR3nt: TGTGCCAGCATTTCGACGGGCATCTACACCTTC
CDR3aa: CASISTGIYTF

d_gene: TRBD1
abundance: NA
j_gene: TRBJ1-1
v_gene: TRBV7-9
CDR3nt: TGTGCCAGCACCCGAGGGGGCGGGGTCGGAATGAACACTGAAGCTTTCTTT
CDR3aa: CASTRGGGVGMNTEAFF

d_gene: TRBD1
abundance: NA
j_gene: TRBJ1-4
v_gene: TRBV15
CDR3nt: TGTGCCACCAGCAGGGACAGGGAGCGTAATGAAAAACTGTTTTTT
CDR3aa: CATSRDRERNEKLFF

d_gene: NA
abundance: few
j_gene: TRBJ1-2
v_gene: TRBV20-1
CDR3nt: TGCAGTGCCCGGGATGGCTACACCTTC
CDR3aa: CSARDGYTF

d_gene: NA
abundance: NA
j_gene: TRBJ2-2
v_gene: TRBV7-3
CDR3nt: TGTGCCAGCAGTCAAAGTGGGAGATACACCGGGGAGCTGTTTTTT
CDR3aa: CASSQSGRYTGELFF

d_gene: NA
abundance: NA
j_gene: TRBJ1-1
v_gene: TRBV12-2
CDR3nt: TGTGCAAGTCGCGACGGGACCCTGAACACTGAAGCTTTCTTT
CDR3aa: CASRDGTLNTEAFF

d_gene: TRBD2
abundance: NA
j_gene: TRBJ2-3
v_gene: TRBV9
CDR3nt: TGTGCCAGCAGCGTAGATACTAGCGGGGGGAGTACAGATACGCAGTATTTT
CDR3aa: CASSVDTSGGSTDTQYF

d_gene: NA
abundance: NA
j_gene: TRBJ1-6
v_gene: TRBV11-3
CDR3nt: TGTGCCAGCAGCTTGAGACGTAATTCACCCCTCCACTTT
CDR3aa: CASSLRRNSPLHF

d_gene: TRBD1
abundance: few
j_gene: TRBJ1-2
v_gene: TRBV6-5
CDR3nt: TGTGCCAGCAGTTCTCCGGGACAGGGTTTTGGGGGCTACACCTTC
CDR3aa: CASSSPGQGFGGYTF

d_gene: NA
abundance: NA
j_gene: TRBJ1-2
v_gene: TRBV18
CDR3nt: TGTGCCAGCTCACTTGACAGTAGCCCTGGCTACACCTTC
CDR3aa: CASSLDSSPGYTF

d_gene: TRBD1
abundance: once
j_gene: TRBJ1-5
v_gene: TRBV7-8
CDR3nt: TGTGCCAGCAGCCTCCGACAGGGATTCGGTCAGCCCCAGCATTTT
CDR3aa: CASSLRQGFGQPQHF

d_gene: NA
abundance: NA
j_gene: TRBJ2-5
v_gene: TRBV11-3
CDR3nt: TGTGCCAGCAGCTTAGCGCGGGGCCAAGAGACCCAGTACTTC
CDR3aa: CASSLARGQETQYF

d_gene: TRBD2
abundance: NA
j_gene: TRBJ2-2
v_gene: TRBV20-1
CDR3nt: TGCAGTGCCCACGACCCGGGGGTAGCGGGAGGGAACACCGGGGAGCTGTTTTTT
CDR3aa: CSAHDPGVAGGNTGELFF

d_gene: NA
abundance: NA
j_gene: TRBJ1-1
v_gene: TRBV20-1
CDR3nt: TGCCTCCTCGGGCGTATGAACACTGAAGCTTTCTTT
CDR3aa: CLLGRMNTEAFF

d_gene: NA
abundance: once
j_gene: TRBJ2-7
v_gene: TRBV6-1
CDR3nt: TGTGCCAGCAAAAGGGGGGCCCTTGCGGGCGAGCAGTACTTC
CDR3aa: CASKRGALAGEQYF

d_gene: TRBD1
abundance: few
j_gene: TRBJ1-5
v_gene: TRBV6-1
CDR3nt: TGTGCCAGCAAACTGGGACAGGGGGCTGGTCAGCCCCAGCATTTT
CDR3aa: CASKLGQGAGQPQHF

d_gene: TRBD1
abundance: few
j_gene: TRBJ2-7
v_gene: TRBV6-5
CDR3nt: TGTGCCAGCAGTTACCGCGGGACAGGGGCCTACGAGCAGTACTTC
CDR3aa: CASSYRGTGAYEQYF

d_gene: NA
abundance: NA
j_gene: TRBJ2-3
v_gene: TRBV7-3
CDR3nt: TGTGCCAGCAGCTTAACGTTGGCCGGCACAGATACGCAGTATTTT
CDR3aa: CASSLTLAGTDTQYF

d_gene: TRBD1
abundance: few
j_gene: TRBJ1-2
v_gene: TRBV27
CDR3nt: TGTGCCAGCAGTTTACAGGGGGGCTATGGCTACACCTTC
CDR3aa: CASSLQGGYGYTF

d_gene: NA
abundance: few
j_gene: TRBJ1-2
v_gene: TRBV6-2/TRBV6-3
CDR3nt: TGTGCCAGCAGTTACGGGGTGGCAGACAACTATGGCTACACCTTC
CDR3aa: CASSYGVADNYGYTF

d_gene: TRBD1
abundance: NA
j_gene: TRBJ2-7
v_gene: TRBV6-1
CDR3nt: TGTGCCAGCAGTGCGAGGGGGACAGCAACCTACGAGCAGTACTTC
CDR3aa: CASSARGTATYEQYF

d_gene: NA
abundance: NA
j_gene: TRBJ1-1
v_gene: TRBV6-1
CDR3nt: TGTGCCAGCAGTGCGAAGGTCCGGGCTGAAGCTTTCTTT
CDR3aa: CASSAKVRAEAFF

d_gene: NA
abundance: few
j_gene: TRBJ1-2
v_gene: TRBV7-9
CDR3nt: TGTGCCAGCAGCTTATGGCCCCGTAGGGGCGCGGATGGCTACACCTTC
CDR3aa: CASSLWPRRGADGYTF

d_gene: TRBD2
abundance: NA
j_gene: TRBJ2-7
v_gene: TRBV7-6
CDR3nt: TGTGCCAGCAGCTTTCTCGGACAGGGAGGACTAGCGGGAGTGTACGAGCAGTACTTC
CDR3aa: CASSFLGQGGLAGVYEQYF

d_gene: TRBD1
abundance: NA
j_gene: TRBJ2-5
v_gene: TRBV2
CDR3nt: TGTGCCAGCACCAAGGGGGCGTCTGGGCAAGAGACCCAGTACTTC
CDR3aa: CASTKGASGQETQYF

d_gene: NA
abundance: NA
j_gene: TRBJ2-5
v_gene: TRBV27
CDR3nt: TGTGCCAGCAGTTTTCGGGACAACCAAGAGACCCAGTACTTC
CDR3aa: CASSFRDNQETQYF

d_gene: TRBD1
abundance: NA
j_gene: TRBJ2-2
v_gene: TRBV15
CDR3nt: TGTGCCACCCGAACAGGGGGCGACACCGGGGAGCTGTTTTTT
CDR3aa: CATRTGGDTGELFF

d_gene: NA
abundance: NA
j_gene: TRBJ1-2
v_gene: TRBV28
CDR3nt: TGTGCCAGCAGTTTAAGGGGTATGGGCTATGGCTACACCTTC
CDR3aa: CASSLRGMGYGYTF

d_gene: TRBD1
abundance: NA
j_gene: TRBJ1-5
v_gene: TRBV20-1
CDR3nt: TGCAGTGCTAGCCCGGGACAGGGTGGAAATCAGCCCCAGCATTTT
CDR3aa: CSASPGQGGNQPQHF

d_gene: TRBD1
abundance: NA
j_gene: TRBJ1-2
v_gene: TRBV18
CDR3nt: TGTGCCAGCTCACCAGACCAGGGGGGCGGCTACACCTTC
CDR3aa: CASSPDQGGGYTF

d_gene: TRBD1
abundance: NA
j_gene: TRBJ2-1
v_gene: TRBV20-1
CDR3nt: TGCAGTGCATTATCCGGGACAGCGAACAATGAGCAGTTCTTC
CDR3aa: CSALSGTANNEQFF

d_gene: NA
abundance: NA
j_gene: TRBJ1-1
v_gene: TRBV29-1
CDR3nt: TGCAGCGTTGACCAGGGTCGAACTGAAGCTTTCTTT
CDR3aa: CSVDQGRTEAFF

d_gene: NA
abundance: once
j_gene: TRBJ2-1
v_gene: TRBV6-2/TRBV6-3
CDR3nt: TGTGCCAGCAGCCGTACAAACAATGAGCAGTTCTTC
CDR3aa: CASSRTNNEQFF

d_gene: TRBD1
abundance: few
j_gene: TRBJ2-2
v_gene: TRBV7-6
CDR3nt: TGTGCCAGCAGCCCCGGGACAGGCAACACCGGGGAGCTGTTTTTT
CDR3aa: CASSPGTGNTGELFF

d_gene: TRBD2
abundance: few
j_gene: TRBJ2-3
v_gene: TRBV20-1
CDR3nt: TGCAGTGCCGATAGCGGGAGGTCGAAGAGCGATACGCAGTATTTT
CDR3aa: CSADSGRSKSDTQYF

d_gene: NA
abundance: NA
j_gene: TRBJ2-3
v_gene: TRBV15
CDR3nt: TGTGCCACCAGCAGACGGGGGCCTAGCACAGATACGCAGTATTTT
CDR3aa: CATSRRGPSTDTQYF